The entry that follows covers one T cell receptor beta chain sequence. This entry is derived from a study of CD8 T cells in Susac syndrome. Negative isolation was used for CD8+ and CD4+ T cells and FACS enrichment for TEMRA cells. Reverse transcription of roughly 0.5 to 1 ug RNA was performed with random hexamers. TCRdb redid the calling of the immunoSEQ multiplex PCR reads with MiXCR, one entry per CDR3 protein. The sample has about 150,000 distinct CDR3 sequences, approximately 95% seen once. The germline V and J ends were trimmed by 6 bases and 5 bases, with 17 bases remaining between them. Germline CDR1 LNHNV, CDR2 YYDKDF (reference sequence). The CDR3 spans 15 residues.

V gene TRBV15 combines with J gene TRBJ2-4; tentative D call: TRBD2 (7 bases). The receptor was isolated from a human donor with multiple sclerosis. The sequenced sample was CD4+ T cells from PBMCs. In DNA form, the CDR3 reads TGTGCCACCAGTAAACCCGGGGGGCTGGAAAACATTCAGTACTTC. Residues: CATSKPGGLENIQYF.